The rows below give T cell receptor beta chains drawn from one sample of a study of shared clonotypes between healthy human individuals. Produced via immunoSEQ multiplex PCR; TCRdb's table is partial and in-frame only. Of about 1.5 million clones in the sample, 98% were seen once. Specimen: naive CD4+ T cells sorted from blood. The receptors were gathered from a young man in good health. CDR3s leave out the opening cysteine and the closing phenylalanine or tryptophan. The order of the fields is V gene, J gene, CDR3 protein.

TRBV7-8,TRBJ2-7,ASNPGRESEQY
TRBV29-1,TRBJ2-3,SASGRATDTQY
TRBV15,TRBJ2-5,ATQKQGWGETQY
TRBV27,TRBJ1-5,ASSRGTGEQPQH
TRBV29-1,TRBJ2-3,SVVARVSTDTQY
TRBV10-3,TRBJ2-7,AIRQPSGSYEQY
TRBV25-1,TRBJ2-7,ASSAIYEQY
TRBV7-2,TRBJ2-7,ASSSRRGGYYEQY
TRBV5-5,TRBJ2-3,ASSSTGWTDTQY
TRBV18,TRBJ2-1,ASSPLPGLAGTQF
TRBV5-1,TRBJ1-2,ASSLQDTNYGYT
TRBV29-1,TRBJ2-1,SVGGGRTSGAGNEQF
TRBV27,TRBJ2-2,ASTPTSGRPGGELF
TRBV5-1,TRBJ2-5,ASSLDLAGGIQETQY
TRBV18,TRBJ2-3,ASSRRLAVTDTQY
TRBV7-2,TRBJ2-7,ASSFGELLAYEQY
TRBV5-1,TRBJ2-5,ASSQMTGGGETQY
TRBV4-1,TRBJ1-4,ASSQVSNEKLF
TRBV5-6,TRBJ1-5,ASSQSGDGLNGQPQH
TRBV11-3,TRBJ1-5,ASSLDEGTDYSGDQPQH
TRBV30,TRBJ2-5,AWSKYRRQTYQETQY
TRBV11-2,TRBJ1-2,ASSPALDRVYT
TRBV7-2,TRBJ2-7,ASSLLYEQY
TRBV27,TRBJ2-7,ASSSLAGFYEQY
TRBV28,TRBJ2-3,ASSPGTGRTDTQY
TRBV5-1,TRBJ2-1,ASSLTRDPWGGSYNEQF
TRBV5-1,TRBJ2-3,ASSSGRRAGTDTQY
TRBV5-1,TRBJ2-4,ASSQGGRRAKNIQY
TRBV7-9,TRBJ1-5,ASSLGQGVGQPQH
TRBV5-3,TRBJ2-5,ARSNFGALNVSGREETQY
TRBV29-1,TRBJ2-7,SVEMLSSEQY
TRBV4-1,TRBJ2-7,ASSQTLGEQY
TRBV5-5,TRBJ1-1,ASSLEQANTEAF
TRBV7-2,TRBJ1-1,ASSLNGGSTEAF
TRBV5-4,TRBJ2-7,ASSFGSGRRMSEQY
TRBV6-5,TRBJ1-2,ASSYSAAANYGYT
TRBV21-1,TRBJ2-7,ASTRLGRLASGSPYEQY
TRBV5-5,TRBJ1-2,ASSGTGSYGYT
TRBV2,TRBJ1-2,ASRVQGANYGYT
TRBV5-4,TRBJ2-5,ASSRIFQETQY
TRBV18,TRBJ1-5,ASADGLQGQPQH
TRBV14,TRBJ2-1,ASSRVQTGGEQF
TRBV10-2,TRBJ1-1,ASSELTPGSTEAF
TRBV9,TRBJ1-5,ASSVTGVNQPQH
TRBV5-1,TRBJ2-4,ASSLDTGLAKNIQY
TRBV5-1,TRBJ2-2,ASSLSTDRGELF
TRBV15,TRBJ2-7,ATSRGGGSYEQY
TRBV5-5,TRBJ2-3,ASSLDTGTSGADTQY
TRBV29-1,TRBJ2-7,SVGWPRVYEQY
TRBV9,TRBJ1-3,ASSVDPAGNTIY
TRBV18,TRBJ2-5,ASSPAETQY
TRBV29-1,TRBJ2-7,SVVVTSYEQY
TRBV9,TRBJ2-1,ASSVAGQGGGEQF
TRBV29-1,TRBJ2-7,SVEDRGADEQY
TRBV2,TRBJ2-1,ASSDYSSYNEQF
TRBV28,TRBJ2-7,ASRPGQGLYEQY
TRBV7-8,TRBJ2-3,ASSPGLAGTTSTDTQY
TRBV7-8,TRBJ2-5,ASSLRRGLARGAETQY